This TCR beta chain was captured in a study of blood T cell repertoires in COVID-19. Study summary: COVID-19 samples collected from the United States, Italy and Spain covered acute and convalescent phases. PBMCs, B-cell-depleted T cells, or T cells provided the cDNA or gDNA that made up the material.

Per the study methods: Counts of nucleated cells, estimated from reference gene primer amplification, were obtained. TCRdb's copy holds only in-frame clones and misses some; the assay was immunoSEQ multiplex PCR. The V and J calls and clone size come from that table; D and trimming were worked out from the DNA. The profile shows under 95,000 clones, less than 90% of them singletons. This clone has a single count. V trimming: 1 base; J trimming: 7 bases; junction bases outside the gene matches: 3. CDR3 length equals 15 residues. Per germline, CDR1 SGHTA and CDR2 FQGNSA. Sample: peripheral blood. The clonotype originates from a woman of 80 years or more with acute or convalescent COVID-19. This chain uses TRBV7-2 with TRBJ2-5, with 13 bases matching TRBD2. In nucleotides, the CDR3 is TGTGCCAGCAGCTTAGGGACTAGCGGGGGTCTGACCCAGTACTTC. Protein sequence: CASSLGTSGGLTQYF.